These 32 T cell receptor beta chains originate from one sample sequenced in a study of a mutant IDH1 vaccine in newly diagnosed glioma. No antigen has been identified for these receptors. As to time point: week 5, during vaccination. The vaccine gave 300 ug of a 20-mer mutant IDH1 peptide subcutaneously per dose. Libraries were prepared by immunoSEQ multiplex PCR; TCRdb keeps only in-frame clonotypes and omits some of them. The sample contains about 38,000 clones, approximately 80% of which appear only once. Material: PBMCs, obtained from a glioma patient whose treatment included an IDH1 peptide vaccine. All receptors derive from a middle-aged man with glioma.

The chain has TRBV5-8 and TRBJ1-1; the D is unclear. The CDR3 runs 16 residues. Deletions cut 7 bases from V and 0 bases from J, with 19 bases between. Germline lookup yields CDR1 SGHTS and CDR2 YDEGEE. CDR3 nucleotides: TGTGCCAGCGGCCCCAACAGTTGGATCATGAACACTGAAGCTTTCTTT. As protein: CASGPNSWIMNTEAFF.

The rearrangement joins TRBV5-6 to TRBJ2-5, with unresolved D. V shed 4 bases and J shed 3 bases, with 13 bases lying between them. The CDR3 sequence is 14 residues long. Germline CDR1 is SGHDT and CDR2 is YYEEEE. The CDR3 coding sequence is TGTGCCAGCAGCCCTCGGACGGTGAAAGAGACCCAGTACTTC. This codes for CASSPRTVKETQYF.

The rearrangement joins TRBV5-1 to TRBJ2-7, with D unresolved. Germline loops: CDR1 SGHRS, CDR2 YFSETQ. V lost 0 bases, J lost 2 bases, and 9 bases lay in between. There are 14 residues in the CDR3. The CDR3 nucleotides read TGCGCCAGCAGCTTGGTGGACGTAACCTACGAGCAGTACTTC. Amino acids: CASSLVDVTYEQYF. Full variable domain (remainder filled in from reference TRBV5-1 and TRBJ2-7): KAGVTQTPRYLIKTRGQQVTLSCSPISGHRSVSWYQQTPGQGLQFLFEYFSETQRNKGNFPGRFSGRQFSNSRSEMNVSTLELGDSALYLCASSLVDVTYEQYFGPGTRLTVT.

The chain has TRBV27 and TRBJ2-7; 8 bases agree with TRBD1. Germline lookup yields CDR1 MNHEY and CDR2 SMNVEV (reference sequence). The CDR3 consists of 13 residues. Trimming took 5 bases from V and 7 from J; bases not matched to a gene: 7. CDR3 nucleotide sequence: TGTGCCAGCAGTCTCCGCACAGGGGGGGAGCAGTACTTC. Its protein is CASSLRTGGEQYF.

The V and J genes are TRBV6-5 and TRBJ2-5; tentatively, D is TRBD1 or TRBD2 (6 bases each). Trimming removed 6 bases at V and 4 bases at J, with 15 bases between. CDR3 length: 14 residues. From germline, CDR1 is MNHEY and CDR2 SVGAGI. The CDR3: CASSQVGGLETQYF. The CDR3 bases are TGTGCCAGCAGCCAGGTGGGGGGCTTAGAGACCCAGTACTTC.

V gene TRBV10-3 combines with J gene TRBJ1-2; 7 bases map to TRBD1. The CDR3 has 16 amino acids. Looked up from germline, CDR1 is ENHRY and CDR2 is SYGVKD. Trimming at V came to 3 bases and at J to 8 bases, leaving 15 bases not matched to a gene. DNA for the CDR3: TGTGCCATCAGTGACCCTCCCCCGGGACAGTTAACGGGCTACACCTTC. Protein product: CAISDPPPGQLTGYTF.

This clone has a handful of counts. The V call is TRBV9, the J call TRBJ1-5; 8 nucleotides agree with TRBD1. CDR3 length: 19 amino acids. CDR1 is SGDLS, CDR2 YYNGEE, per germline. Trimming at V came to 1 base and at J to 0 bases, leaving 12 bases not matched to a gene. The CDR3 protein is CASSVPGTGQLNSNQPQHF. In nucleotides, the CDR3 is TGTGCCAGCAGCGTACCTGGGACAGGCCAGCTTAATAGCAATCAGCCCCAGCATTTT. Drawing the rest from reference TRBV9 and TRBJ1-5, the complete variable domain is DSGVTQTPKHLITATGQRVTLRCSPRSGDLSVYWYQQSLDQGLQFLIQYYNGEERAKGNILERFSAQQFPDLHSELNLSSLELGDSALYFCASSVPGTGQLNSNQPQHFGDGTRLSIL.

This clone was counted only a few times. The CDR3, as DNA: TGTGCCAGCAGGAGCTGGGGGTTTGATCAGCCCCAGCATTTT. Encoded protein: CASRSWGFDQPQHF. This rearrangement joins TRBV2 to TRBJ1-5, with D tentatively TRBD1 (5 bases). CDR3 length: 14 residues. Trimming removed 6 bases from V and 5 bases from J, with 14 bases in between. Germline CDR1 and CDR2: SNHLY and FYNNEI.

The chain uses TRBV7-9 and TRBJ2-7; TRBD2 might be the D (7 bases). Germline V gene lookup returns CDR1 SEHNR and CDR2 FQNEAQ (reference sequence). The CDR3 contains 14 residues. Trimming took off 3 bases at V and 2 bases at J, with 11 bases between the two ends. In DNA form, the CDR3 reads TGTGCCAGCAGCTTCGGGGGGCCTACCTACGAGCAGTACTTC. It encodes CASSFGGPTYEQYF.

Concerning this clone itself: A read error may produce the germline difference seen at one junction end. The V and J genes are TRBV4-1 and TRBJ2-1; tentatively, D is TRBD2 (6 bases). The CDR3 is 15 amino acids. Germline V CDR1 and CDR2: MGHRA, YSYEKL. The CDR3 is CASSKDGGSYNEQFF. The CDR3 DNA is TGCGCCAGCAGCAAAGACGGAGGGTCCTACAATGAGCAGTTCTTC.

V is TRBV5-6 and J is TRBJ2-3; D call uncertain. CDR1 and CDR2 from the germline V gene are SGHDT and YYEEEE. Deletions cut 9 bases from V and 4 bases from J, with 12 bases between. The CDR3 has 12 amino acids. CDR3 sequence reads: CATRGNSDTQYF. In DNA form, the CDR3 reads TGTGCCACTCGAGGCAATTCAGATACGCAGTATTTT. The entire variable domain, with the rest obtained from reference TRBV5-6 and TRBJ2-3, is as follows: DAGVTQSPTHLIKTRGQQVTLRCSPKSGHDTVSWYQQALGQGPQFIFQYYEEEERQRGNFPDRFSGHQFPNYSSELNVNALLLGDSALYLCATRGNSDTQYFGPGTRLTVL.

The chain couples TRBV6-1 to TRBJ1-5; D remains unclear. The germline V gene has CDR1 MNHNS and CDR2 SASEGT. V was shortened by 5 bases and J by 6 bases, with 14 bases between the two germline ends. The CDR3 is made up of 14 amino acids. CDR3: CASSTHLRSQPQHF. The CDR3 nucleotides read TGTGCCAGCAGTACACACCTCCGGAGTCAGCCCCAGCATTTT.

This chain joins TRBV27 and TRBJ2-6, with TRBD2 as a possible D gene (6 bases). Germline V gene lookup returns CDR1 MNHEY and CDR2 SMNVEV (reference sequence). CDR3 length equals 15 residues. Between the trimmed V and J ends, which lost 3 bases and 2 bases, there was a span of 8 bases. CDR3 DNA: TGTGCCAGCAGTTTTGGGGGGACTGGGGCCAACGTCCTGACTTTC. Its translation: CASSFGGTGANVLTF. Combining the CDR3 with reference TRBV27 and TRBJ2-6 gives the whole variable domain EAQVTQNPRYLITVTGKKLTVTCSQNMNHEYMSWYRQDPGLGLRQIYYSMNVEVTDKGDVPEGYKVSRKEKRNFPLILESPSPNQTSLYFCASSFGGTGANVLTFGAGSRLTVL.

The V gene is TRBV30, the J gene TRBJ1-1, with 10 bases identical to TRBD1. The CDR3 extends over 13 amino acids. The V gene end was trimmed by 5 bases and the J gene end by 5 bases; junction bases not matched to a gene: 5. Germline-derived CDR1 and CDR2 are GTSNPN and SVGIG (reference sequence). CDR3 in DNA: TGTGCCTGGGACTGGGACAGGGGAACTGAAGCTTTCTTT. Residues: CAWDWDRGTEAFF.

The chain joins TRBV7-6 to TRBJ2-3, with D possibly being TRBD2 (7 bases). The CDR3 runs 16 residues. Trimming shortened V by 2 bases and J by 2 bases, and 14 bases separated the two germline ends. CDR1 and CDR2 from the germline V gene are SGHVS and FNYEAQ. The CDR3 is CASSLNSGTYTDTQYF. As DNA, the CDR3 is TGTGCCAGCAGCTTAAACAGCGGGACATACACAGATACGCAGTATTTT. The entire variable domain, with the rest obtained from reference TRBV7-6 and TRBJ2-3, is as follows: GAGVSQSPRYKVTKRGQDVALRCDPISGHVSLYWYRQALGQGPEFLTYFNYEAQQDKSGLPNDRFSAERPEGSISTLTIQRTEQRDSAMYRCASSLNSGTYTDTQYFGPGTRLTVL.

The table lists this clone with a count of one. This sequence joins TRBV15 and TRBJ2-7; 12 bases are shared with TRBD1. The germline V gene has CDR1 LNHNV and CDR2 YYDKDF (reference sequence). The CDR3 length is 18 residues. The trim removed 3 bases at V and 4 bases at J, leaving 13 bases unmatched. Here the CDR3 DNA reads TGTGCCACCAGCAGCCAGGTTTTGAGGGACAGGGGGCTGTACGAGCAGTACTTC. Translated, it gives CATSSQVLRDRGLYEQYF.

This sequence joins TRBV2 and TRBJ1-2; TRBD1 matches at 8 bases. The V gene end was trimmed by 4 bases and the J gene end by 8 bases; junction bases not matched to a gene: 9. The CDR3 covers 14 residues. CDR1 SNHLY and CDR2 FYNNEI come from the germline V gene. The CDR3 here is CASSVDRVSGGYTF. CDR3 bases: TGTGCCAGCAGTGTGGACAGGGTTTCGGGAGGCTACACCTTC.

The gene calls are TRBV2 and TRBJ2-1, with TRBD1 matching over 7 bases. V was pared by 5 bases and J by 4 bases, with 2 bases of the junction left unmatched. This CDR3 contains 13 residues. Germline CDR1 SNHLY, CDR2 FYNNEI. CDR3 amino acids: CASSYRGYNEQFF. The CDR3 DNA follows: TGTGCCAGCAGTTACAGGGGATACAATGAGCAGTTCTTC. Filled out from reference TRBV2 and TRBJ2-1, the complete variable domain reads EPEVTQTPSHQVTQMGQEVILRCVPISNHLYFYWYRQILGQKVEFLVSFYNNEISEKSEIFDDQFSVERPDGSNFTLKIRSTKLEDSAMYFCASSYRGYNEQFFGPGTRLTVL.

J is TRBJ1-6 and V is TRBV2; D is unresolved. The germline V gene encodes CDR1 SNHLY and CDR2 FYNNEI. Trimming cost V 6 bases and J 7 bases, with 13 bases left between them. The CDR3 has 14 residues. CDR3 sequence reads: CASRKDGINSPLHF. The CDR3 DNA sequence: TGTGCCAGCAGGAAGGACGGAATCAATTCACCCCTCCACTTT.

The chain combines TRBV18 with TRBJ2-4; D uncertain. V lost 6 bases and J 6 bases, leaving 9 bases between the germline ends. Germline CDR1 KGHSH, CDR2 LQKENI. The CDR3 runs to 12 residues. The CDR3 reads CASSLHRNIQYF. CDR3 DNA sequence: TGTGCCAGCTCGCTCCACAGAAACATTCAGTACTTC. The full variable domain, its missing parts supplied by reference TRBV18 and TRBJ2-4, is NAGVMQNPRHLVRRRGQEARLRCSPMKGHSHVYWYRQLPEEGLKFMVYLQKENIIDESGMPKERFSAEFPKEGPSILRIQQVVRGDSAAYFCASSLHRNIQYFGAGTRLSVL.

The sample holds one count of this clone. CDR3 sequence reads: CASSLEAGGYTF. The CDR3 coding sequence is TGTGCCAGCAGCTTAGAAGCGGGAGGCTACACCTTC. J is TRBJ1-2 and V is TRBV7-9; D gene unclear. The V and J ends lost 1 base and 8 bases respectively, with 8 bases between them. This CDR3 is 12 amino acids long. Germline V CDR1 and CDR2: SEHNR, FQNEAQ (reference sequence).

The V call is TRBV29-1, the J call TRBJ1-2, with 7 positions matching TRBD1. The CDR3 covers 13 residues. Germline V gene lookup returns CDR1 SQVTM and CDR2 ANQGSEA. V gave up 7 bases and J gave up 5 bases; unmatched junction bases: 10. In nucleotides, the CDR3 is TGCAGCGCTAAACAAACAGGGGTGTATGGCTACACCTTC. Its translation is CSAKQTGVYGYTF.

V usage is TRBV30 and J usage is TRBJ1-2; a possible D gene is TRBD1 (5 bases). The CDR3 extends over 15 amino acids. Per the germline V gene, CDR1 is GTSNPN and CDR2 is SVGIG (reference sequence). Between the trimmed V and J ends, which lost 8 bases and 0 bases, there was a span of 19 bases. The CDR3 DNA is TGTGCCGCTCTACTAGGGGCCCCGTCTAACTATGGCTACACCTTC. It yields the protein CAALLGAPSNYGYTF.

The chain combines TRBV18 with TRBJ1-1; no firm D call. Trimming took off 3 bases at V and 3 bases at J, with 11 bases between the two ends. The CDR3 is 14 amino acids. Germline CDR1 is KGHSH and CDR2 is LQKENI. The CDR3 DNA reads TGTGCCAGCTCACCCTGGAGTACGGACACTGAAGCTTTCTTT. Translating it yields CASSPWSTDTEAFF.

V usage is TRBV5-6 and J usage is TRBJ2-7; D not resolved. Germline V lookup: CDR1 SGHDT, CDR2 YYEEEE. Trimming took off 4 bases at V and 3 bases at J, with 11 bases between the two ends. The CDR3 has 13 residues. The CDR3 DNA sequence: TGTGCCAGCAGCCGAGGACGGATCTACGAGCAGTACTTC. Translation: CASSRGRIYEQYF.

This clone was seen a handful of times. The chain joins TRBV6-5 to TRBJ1-1; D unresolved. Germline V gives CDR1 MNHEY, CDR2 SVGAGI. The CDR3 covers 13 residues. V lost 8 bases to trimming and J lost 2 bases, with 12 bases between them. CDR3 region: CASGPGLNTEAFF. As DNA, the CDR3 is TGTGCCAGCGGTCCAGGACTAAACACTGAAGCTTTCTTT.

The V gene is TRBV6-5, the J gene TRBJ1-6; D gene unclear. This CDR3 spans 13 amino acids. Trimming shortened V by 2 bases and J by 6 bases, and 5 bases separated the two germline ends. Germline CDR1 is MNHEY and CDR2 is SVGAGI. The chain's CDR3 is CASSYEINSPLHF. The DNA of the CDR3 is TGTGCCAGCAGTTACGAGATTAATTCACCCCTCCACTTT.

The V call is TRBV6-1, the J call TRBJ2-7; D is perhaps TRBD2 (6 bases). V was clipped by 3 bases and J by 6 bases, with 18 bases between them. The CDR3 length is 15 residues. Germline-derived CDR1 and CDR2 are MNHNS and SASEGT. The CDR3 sequence: CASSDRRGGIAEQYF. The CDR3 DNA sequence: TGTGCCAGCAGTGACCGGCGAGGAGGGATAGCCGAGCAGTACTTC.

The V and J genes are TRBV9 and TRBJ1-1; 11 bases fit TRBD1. The trim removed 3 bases at V and 4 bases at J, leaving 5 bases unmatched. The CDR3 loop spans 15 amino acids. Germline loops: CDR1 SGDLS, CDR2 YYNGEE. CDR3 nucleotide sequence: TGTGCCAGCAGCGCATCCGGGACAGGGGGCACTGAAGCTTTCTTT. This encodes CASSASGTGGTEAFF.

This clone was counted between two and nine times. The chain recombines TRBV4-2 with TRBJ2-5, with no clear D. Germline V gene data show CDR1 as LGHNA and CDR2 as YNFKEQ. This CDR3 contains 13 residues. V lost 0 bases and J lost 1, with 3 bases in between. This CDR3 reads CASSQDTQETQYF. CDR3 DNA: TGTGCCAGCAGCCAAGATACCCAAGAGACCCAGTACTTC.

This clone was detected only a few times. The chain is built from TRBV2 and TRBJ2-3; D is unresolved. CDR1 and CDR2 from the germline V gene are SNHLY and FYNNEI. The CDR3 runs to 12 residues. V was pared by 2 bases and J by 7 bases, with 7 bases between. The DNA of the CDR3 is TGTGCCAGCAGTGAACGAGGCAATACGCAGTATTTT. It yields the protein CASSERGNTQYF.

CDR3: CASTAGGWETQYF. The CDR3 DNA reads TGTGCCAGTACCGCTGGGGGCTGGGAGACCCAGTACTTC. The chain combines TRBV19 with TRBJ2-5; D perhaps matches TRBD1 (6 bases). The V end lost 7 bases, the J end lost 5 bases, and 14 bases lay between the germline ends. The CDR3 spans 13 residues. Germline-derived CDR1 and CDR2 are LNHDA and SQIVND (reference sequence).